This T cell receptor (beta chain) was recorded in a study of cytomegalovirus exposure and HLA in healthy donors. The germline CDR1 and CDR2 sequences are LGHNA and YNFKEQ. The CDR3 consists of 14 residues. V lost 0 bases and J lost 8; bases outside the gene matches: 5. Use of 60 Vbeta and 13 Jbeta primers characterized the PCR. Generated by immunoSEQ multiplex PCR, the TCRdb table keeps only in-frame clones and is missing some. The sample yields around 93,000 clones, 82% seen once. The chain carries TRBV4-2 and TRBJ2-5; 8 bases align to TRBD1. The sequenced sample consisted of PBMCs. The clonotype originates from a man between 45 and 60 years old in good health and CMV-seronegative. This CDR3 reads CASSQEIGQGTQYF. The CDR3, as DNA: TGTGCCAGCAGCCAAGAAATTGGACAGGGCACCCAGTACTTC.